What follows are 17 T cell receptor beta chains derived from one specimen sequenced in a study of cytomegalovirus exposure and HLA in healthy donors. Profiled with immunoSEQ multiplex PCR; TCRdb holds only in-frame clones, not every one. The sample shows some 350,000 clones, 87% of them seen only once. The sample taken for sequencing was PBMCs. The receptors come from a woman aged 25 to 45 in good health and CMV-seropositive.

This chain joins TRBV28 and TRBJ2-2; D gene ambiguous. Looked up from germline, CDR1 is MDHEN and CDR2 is SYDVKM. The CDR3 consists of 12 residues. Between the trimmed V and J ends, which lost 7 bases and 0 bases, there was a span of 3 bases. The CDR3 loop is CASNPNTGELFF. CDR3 bases: TGTGCCAGCAACCCGAACACCGGGGAGCTGTTTTTT.

This rearrangement joins TRBV6-4 to TRBJ2-3; 9 bases align to TRBD2. Germline V gives CDR1 MRHNA, CDR2 SNTAGT. The CDR3 consists of 15 residues. V dropped 6 bases and J dropped 2; count of bases not matched to a gene: 6. CDR3 DNA: TGTGCCAGCAGAACGACTAGCGGCAACACAGATACGCAGTATTTT. Translating gives CASRTTSGNTDTQYF.

The rearrangement joins TRBV9 to TRBJ2-7; TRBD1 or TRBD2 may be the D gene (6 bases each). The CDR3 covers 14 residues. The V gene lost 3 bases and the J gene lost 0 bases, with 10 bases spanning the gap. Germline V gives CDR1 SGDLS, CDR2 YYNGEE. CDR3 region: CASSAPGASYEQYF. The DNA of the CDR3 is TGTGCCAGCAGCGCCCCGGGGGCCTCCTACGAGCAGTACTTC.

The gene calls are TRBV9 and TRBJ2-7; possible D gene TRBD2, 5 bases. Deletions cut 0 bases from V and 3 bases from J, with 7 bases between. This CDR3 is 13 amino acids long. Germline CDR1 reads SGDLS; CDR2 reads YYNGEE. CDR3 in amino acids: CASSVGRDYEQYF. The CDR3 DNA follows: TGTGCCAGCAGCGTAGGACGGGACTACGAGCAGTACTTC.

This chain joins TRBV7-2 and TRBJ2-7; D uncertain. The CDR3 length is 15 residues. CDR1 SGHTA and CDR2 FQGNSA come from the germline V gene. Trimming took off 4 bases at V and 0 bases at J, with 13 bases between the two ends. The CDR3 coding sequence is TGTGCCAGCAGCTCCGGTCCTACCTCCTCCTACGAGCAGTACTTC. Its protein product is CASSSGPTSSYEQYF.

The gene calls are TRBV5-1 and TRBJ2-7, with 7 nucleotides matching TRBD1. The V segment lost 4 bases and the J segment 0 bases; nucleotides outside the gene matches: 4. CDR1 and CDR2 from the germline V gene are SGHRS and YFSETQ. CDR3 length equals 14 residues. The CDR3 loop reads CASSLGQPSYEQYF. The CDR3, as DNA: TGCGCCAGCAGCCTGGGACAGCCCTCCTACGAGCAGTACTTC.

In DNA, the CDR3 is TGTGCCTGGCGGACCGGGACTAGCGGGACTGGTGAGCAGTTCTTC. Translation gives CAWRTGTSGTGEQFF. This rearrangement joins TRBV30 to TRBJ2-1; 13 nucleotides agree with TRBD2. The junction had 10 bases not matched to a gene; V was cut back by 5 bases and J by 9 bases. CDR1 GTSNPN and CDR2 SVGIG come from the germline V gene (reference sequence). The CDR3 extends over 15 amino acids.

This chain links TRBV19 with TRBJ1-1; no clear D. The V gene's germline CDR1 is LNHDA and CDR2 SQIVND (reference sequence). This CDR3 is built from 17 residues. With 5 bases removed from V and 1 base from J, the gap between germline ends came to 20 bases. CDR3 in DNA: TGTGCCAGTAGTCCCCTGACCGACCATCGGAGGAACACTGAAGCTTTCTTT. This codes for CASSPLTDHRRNTEAFF.

The chain has TRBV5-1 and TRBJ1-1; no definite D call. Deletions cut 5 bases from V and 5 bases from J, with 16 bases between. CDR3 length: 14 residues. Germline assignment: CDR1 SGHRS and CDR2 YFSETQ. Here the CDR3 reads CASRIPGMGTEAFF. In DNA form, the CDR3 reads TGCGCCAGCAGAATTCCGGGAATGGGTACTGAAGCTTTCTTT.

The rearrangement joins TRBV5-6 to TRBJ2-1; the D call may be TRBD1 or TRBD2 (8 bases each). The germline V gene has CDR1 SGHDT and CDR2 YYEEEE. The CDR3 is made up of 15 amino acids. Trimming pared 0 bases from V and 7 bases from J, leaving 14 bases between. The CDR3 region is CASSLDGRDRNEQFF. CDR3 sequence (DNA): TGTGCCAGCAGCTTGGACGGGAGGGACAGGAATGAGCAGTTCTTC.

V is TRBV5-1 and J is TRBJ2-7; D is ambiguous. V was clipped by 2 bases and J by 5 bases, with 17 bases between them. CDR1 is SGHRS and CDR2 is YFSETQ in the germline V gene. The CDR3 is 15 residues long. The CDR3 reads CASSFGPEASHEQYF. The CDR3 region has the DNA TGCGCCAGCAGCTTTGGCCCCGAGGCCAGCCACGAGCAGTACTTC.

This sequence joins TRBV10-2 and TRBJ2-7, with 8 bases matching TRBD2. V shed 3 bases, J shed 2 bases, and the junction held 6 bases outside the gene matches. CDR3 length: 15 amino acids. CDR1 and CDR2 from the germline V gene are WSHSY and SAAADI. The CDR3 DNA sequence: TGCGCCAGCAGTGACGGGGGGGGCCACACCTACGAGCAGTACTTC. As protein: CASSDGGGHTYEQYF.

The CDR3 sequence is CASSAEGGRGISYEQYF. The CDR3 coding sequence is TGTGCCAGTAGTGCCGAGGGCGGGCGGGGGATCTCCTACGAGCAGTACTTC. J is TRBJ2-7 and V is TRBV19; 7 bases align to TRBD2. Germline V gives CDR1 LNHDA, CDR2 SQIVND (reference sequence). The V and J ends lost 5 bases and 0 bases, in that order; junction bases with no gene match: 13. The CDR3 extends over 17 amino acids. The variable domain in full, completed from reference TRBV19 and TRBJ2-7, reads DGGITQSPKYLFRKEGQNVTLSCEQNLNHDAMYWYRQDPGQGLRLIYYSQIVNDFQKGDIAEGYSVSREKKESFPLTVTSAQKNPTAFYLCASSAEGGRGISYEQYFGPGTRLTVT.

This clone occurred once. This sequence joins TRBV30 and TRBJ1-2; the match to TRBD1 covers 8 bases. From germline, CDR1 is GTSNPN and CDR2 SVGIG (reference sequence). The V gene end was trimmed by 5 bases and the J gene end by 4 bases; junction bases not matched to a gene: 6. The CDR3 is 13 residues long. DNA of the CDR3: TGTGCCTGGGACCCGACAGGGGCCTATGGCTACACCTTC. Residues: CAWDPTGAYGYTF.

This clone was seen only a few times. CDR3 loop: CASSQGTGGADGYTF. In DNA form, the CDR3 reads TGTGCCAGCAGCCAGGGGACAGGGGGGGCGGATGGCTACACCTTC. This chain links TRBV4-2 with TRBJ1-2, with 11 bases matching TRBD1. Germline values: CDR1 LGHNA, CDR2 YNFKEQ. The length of the CDR3 is 15 residues. J gave up 6 bases and V 3 bases, and 6 bases lay outside the gene matches.

V is TRBV9 and J is TRBJ1-5, with D possibly matching TRBD1 (5 bases). CDR3 size: 19 residues. CDR1 is SGDLS, CDR2 YYNGEE, per germline. V was trimmed by 1 base and J by 2 bases, leaving 22 bases between them. CDR3 nucleotides: TGTGCCAGCAGCGTACCAAAGGTTGTGGGGGGATCGGGCAATCAGCCCCAGCATTTT. This gives the protein CASSVPKVVGGSGNQPQHF.

The chain couples TRBV4-1 to TRBJ1-5, with 7 bases matching TRBD1. V lost 0 bases and J lost 5; bases outside the gene matches: 7. CDR3 length: 16 residues. Germline loops: CDR1 MGHRA, CDR2 YSYEKL. CDR3 in amino acids: CASSQDWGQPHQPQHF. The CDR3 DNA reads TGCGCCAGCAGCCAAGATTGGGGACAGCCTCATCAGCCCCAGCATTTT.